Given below is one T cell receptor beta chain in context. Its antigen is currently unknown. Generated by immunoSEQ multiplex PCR, the TCRdb table keeps only in-frame clones and is missing some. The repertoire holds some 150,000 clones, with about nine tenths as singletons. This sample is drawn from a study of T cell responses to AZD1222 COVID-19 vaccine. Overall study: Second-dose timings of about 4 or about 12 weeks were pooled. Study findings and constraints: Clonal diversity may have been underestimated, and the donors were mostly white British, with more females than males. It was only after the peak T cell response that any repertoires were sampled. There were vaccine-associated CD4 TCRs across spike, dominant at 160-218 and 743-854.

Losses at the gene ends were 5 bases for V and 4 bases for J; bases not matched to a gene: 4. The CDR3 covers 14 residues. The germline V gene encodes CDR1 SGHNT and CDR2 YENEEA. The clonotype was recovered from an adult in good health. The chain couples TRBV11-3 to TRBJ2-7; 11 nucleotides line up with TRBD2. The source was peripheral blood, collected on day 0 of AZD1222 vaccination. The CDR3 DNA follows: TGTGCCAGCAGCCGAGGGACTAGCGGTTACGAGCAGTACTTC. Encoded protein: CASSRGTSGYEQYF.